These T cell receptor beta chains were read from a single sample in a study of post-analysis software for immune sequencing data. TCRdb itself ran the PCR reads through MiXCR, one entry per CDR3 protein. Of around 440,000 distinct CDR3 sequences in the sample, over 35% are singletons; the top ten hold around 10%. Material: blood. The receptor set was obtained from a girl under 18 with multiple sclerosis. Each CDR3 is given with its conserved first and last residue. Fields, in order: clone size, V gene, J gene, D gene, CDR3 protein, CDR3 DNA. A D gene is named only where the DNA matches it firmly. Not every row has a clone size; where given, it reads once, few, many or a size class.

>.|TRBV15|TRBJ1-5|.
CATSRVADSRNQPQHF
TGTGCCACCAGCAGAGTGGCCGACAGTCGTAATCAGCCCCAGCATTTT
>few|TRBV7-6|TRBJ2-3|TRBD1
CASSPRTGASTDTQYF
TGTGCCAGCAGCCCCCGGACAGGGGCCAGCACAGATACGCAGTATTTT
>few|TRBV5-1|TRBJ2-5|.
CASSWEVSETQYF
TGCGCCAGCAGCTGGGAAGTGAGTGAGACCCAGTACTTC
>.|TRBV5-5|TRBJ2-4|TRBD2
CASSPTLAGGNIQYF
TGTGCCAGCAGCCCTACCCTAGCGGGAGGAAACATTCAGTACTTC
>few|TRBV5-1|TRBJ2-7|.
CASSSVGTAYEQYF
TGCGCCAGCAGCTCCGTCGGGACCGCCTACGAGCAGTACTTC
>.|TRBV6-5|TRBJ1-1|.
CASSYPGYAEAFF
TGTGCCAGCAGTTACCCTGGGTATGCTGAAGCTTTCTTT
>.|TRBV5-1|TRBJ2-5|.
CASSRAGITQETQYF
TGCGCCAGCAGTCGGGCGGGAATCACCCAAGAGACCCAGTACTTC
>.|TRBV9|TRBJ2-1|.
CASSVGAGAYNEQFF
TGTGCCAGCAGCGTAGGGGCGGGGGCGTACAATGAGCAGTTCTTC
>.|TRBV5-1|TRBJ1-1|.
CASSLTGRNTEAFF
TGCGCCAGCAGCTTGACTGGGCGGAACACTGAAGCTTTCTTT
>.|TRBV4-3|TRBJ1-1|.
CASTNAGGLDAFF
TGCGCCAGCACAAACGCGGGAGGGTTGGATGCTTTCTTT
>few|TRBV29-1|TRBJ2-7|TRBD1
CSAGGQGHEQYF
TGCAGCGCGGGGGGACAGGGCCACGAGCAGTACTTC
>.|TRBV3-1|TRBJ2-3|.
CASSQLSQGSTDTQYF
TGTGCCAGCAGCCAATTGAGTCAGGGAAGCACAGATACGCAGTATTTT
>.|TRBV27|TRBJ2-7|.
CASSFSGTTEQYF
TGTGCCAGCAGTTTTTCAGGGACAACCGAGCAGTACTTC
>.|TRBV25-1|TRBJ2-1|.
CASSGPVEGRIYNEQFF
TGTGCCAGCAGTGGACCCGTCGAAGGGAGAATCTACAATGAGCAGTTCTTC
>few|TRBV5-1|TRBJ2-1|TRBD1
CASSLRTGEMDEQFF
TGCGCCAGCAGCTTGCGGACAGGGGAGATGGATGAGCAGTTCTTC
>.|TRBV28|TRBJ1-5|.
CAGSLFGAQHF
TGTGCCGGCAGTTTATTCGGGGCCCAGCATTTT
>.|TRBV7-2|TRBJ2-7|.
CASSPTRIISYEQYF
TGTGCCAGCAGCCCCACTAGAATAATATCCTACGAGCAGTACTTC
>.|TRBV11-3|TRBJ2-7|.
CASSYGGREQYF
TGTGCCAGCAGCTACGGGGGGCGCGAGCAGTACTTC
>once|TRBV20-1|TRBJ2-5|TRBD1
CSAVYRGQETQYF
TGCAGTGCCGTGTACAGGGGGCAAGAGACCCAGTACTTC
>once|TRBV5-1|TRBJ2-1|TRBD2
CASSLETGLAGAQFF
TGCGCCAGCAGCTTGGAGACGGGACTAGCGGGAGCCCAGTTCTTC
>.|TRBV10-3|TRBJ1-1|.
CAIRSVTEAFF
TGTGCCATCAGGTCTGTCACTGAAGCTTTCTTT
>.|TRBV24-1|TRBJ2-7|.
CATSRGNEQYF
TGTGCCACCAGTAGGGGCAACGAGCAGTACTTC
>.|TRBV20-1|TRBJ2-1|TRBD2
CSAEGLAVRDEQFF
TGCAGTGCGGAGGGACTAGCGGTTAGGGATGAGCAGTTCTTC
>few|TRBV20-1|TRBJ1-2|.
CSARLPAQGSYGYTF
TGCAGTGCTAGACTCCCTGCCCAGGGCAGCTATGGCTACACCTTC
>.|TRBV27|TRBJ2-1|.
CGSSSNQGGYNEQFF
TGTGGCAGCAGTTCCAATCAAGGGGGCTACAATGAGCAGTTCTTC
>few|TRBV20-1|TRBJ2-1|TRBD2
CSARITGGRLYNEQFF
TGCAGTGCTAGAATCACGGGAGGCCGTCTCTACAATGAGCAGTTCTTC
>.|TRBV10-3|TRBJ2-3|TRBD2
CAISDRLSGLSTDTQYF
TGTGCCATCAGTGACCGACTTAGCGGGTTAAGCACAGATACGCAGTATTTT
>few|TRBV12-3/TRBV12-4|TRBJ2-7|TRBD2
CASTPGLAGTYEQYF
TGTGCCAGCACCCCGGGACTAGCGGGGACCTACGAGCAGTACTTC
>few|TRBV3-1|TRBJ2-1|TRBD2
CASSHEGLAASFF
TGTGCCAGCAGTCACGAGGGACTAGCGGCTTCGTTCTTC
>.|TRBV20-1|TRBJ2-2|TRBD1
CSAQRGQVNTGELFF
TGCAGTGCCCAAAGGGGACAGGTGAACACCGGGGAGCTGTTTTTT
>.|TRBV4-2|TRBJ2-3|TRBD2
CASSQRTSGTTGTQYF
TGTGCCAGCAGCCAACGGACTAGCGGGACAACAGGTACGCAGTATTTT
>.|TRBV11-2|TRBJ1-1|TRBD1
CASSRDRGGITEAFF
TGTGCCAGCAGCCGAGACAGGGGAGGTATCACTGAAGCTTTCTTT
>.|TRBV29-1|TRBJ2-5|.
CSVGTGEETQYF
TGCAGCGTTGGAACGGGGGAAGAGACCCAGTACTTC
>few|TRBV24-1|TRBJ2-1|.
CATSDGRDLYNEQFF
TGTGCCACCAGTGATGGAAGGGACTTGTACAATGAGCAGTTCTTC